Described below is a single T cell receptor beta chain sequence and its context. The data derive from a study of cytomegalovirus exposure and HLA in healthy donors. Primers included in the PCR were 60 Vbeta and 13 Jbeta primers. Authors' data handling: An analysis that came later counted 80 million or so unique TCR beta chains, roughly 11 million shared. Data came from immunoSEQ multiplex PCR; TCRdb stores just in-frame clones and leaves some out. V, J and clone size reflect that table, while D and trimming were determined from the DNA. The sample records over 150,000 clones, 80% being singletons. This CDR3 comprises 13 residues. The V end lost 3 bases, the J end lost 6 bases, and 11 bases lay between the germline ends. The V gene's germline CDR1 is SNHLY and CDR2 FYNNEI.

This chain links TRBV2 with TRBJ1-1, with no clear D. The sample taken for sequencing was PBMCs. This receptor was identified in a woman aged 35 to 49 in good health and CMV-seropositive. The CDR3: CASSDLGRSEAFF. DNA of the CDR3: TGTGCCAGCAGTGACTTGGGCCGTTCTGAAGCTTTCTTT. Using reference TRBV2 and TRBJ1-1 for the parts outside the CDR3, the full variable domain is EPEVTQTPSHQVTQMGQEVILRCVPISNHLYFYWYRQILGQKVEFLVSFYNNEISEKSEIFDDQFSVERPDGSNFTLKIRSTKLEDSAMYFCASSDLGRSEAFFGQGTRLTVV.